A single sample is the source of the 7 T cell receptor beta chains below, sequenced in a study of radiotherapy plus CTLA-4 blockade in lung cancer. The table came from immunoSEQ multiplex PCR; TCRdb's copy has only in-frame clones and leaves some out. The sample carries approximately 80,000 clones, 70% to 85% recorded once. The sequencing here drew on peripheral blood, taken from a patient treated with radiotherapy plus ipilimumab. These receptors originate from a human donor with non-small cell lung cancer who had stable disease on radiotherapy plus ipilimumab.

This rearrangement joins TRBV27 to TRBJ2-5; no definite D call. From germline, CDR1 is MNHEY and CDR2 SMNVEV (reference sequence). The CDR3 has 12 amino acids. V was pared by 2 bases and J by 4 bases, with 5 bases between. The CDR3 region has the DNA TGTGCCAGCAGTTTAGTCGGAGAGACCCAGTACTTC. It encodes CASSLVGETQYF.

The V gene is TRBV15, the J gene TRBJ2-5; D is uncertain. Deletions cut 1 base from V and 5 bases from J, with 5 bases between. CDR3 size: 12 residues. Germline V gene lookup returns CDR1 LNHNV and CDR2 YYDKDF (reference sequence). The CDR3 loop reads CATSRVGETQYF. CDR3 in DNA: TGTGCCACCAGCAGAGTCGGGGAGACCCAGTACTTC.

The genes are TRBV4-1 and TRBJ2-4, with D perhaps assigned TRBD1 or TRBD2 (7 bases each). The CDR3 spans 17 residues. Germline values: CDR1 MGHRA, CDR2 YSYEKL. V was cut by 3 bases and J by 3 bases, with 18 bases left in between. CDR3 amino acids: CASSHSQGGGVKNIQYF. The DNA for the CDR3 is TGCGCCAGCAGCCACTCCCAGGGGGGGGGCGTCAAAAACATTCAGTACTTC.

The genes are TRBV6-1 and TRBJ2-3; the D is unclear. This CDR3 is built from 13 residues. Per germline, CDR1 MNHNS and CDR2 SASEGT. Trimming removed 3 bases from V and 3 bases from J, with 7 bases in between. CDR3 DNA: TGTGCCAGCAGTGATGTGCAGACAGATACGCAGTATTTT. Protein: CASSDVQTDTQYF.

The gene calls are TRBV19 and TRBJ2-7; TRBD2 agrees at 13 bases. Per the germline V gene, CDR1 is LNHDA and CDR2 is SQIVND (reference sequence). This CDR3 is built from 14 residues. J was trimmed by 5 bases and V by 9 bases; bases with no gene match: 7. Here the CDR3 reads CASALAGGKDEQYF. The DNA of the CDR3 is TGTGCCAGCGCACTAGCGGGAGGGAAGGACGAGCAGTACTTC.

The chain joins TRBV7-9 to TRBJ2-1; D is possibly TRBD2 (6 bases). V was clipped by 2 bases and J by 1 base, with 9 bases between them. Germline V gene data show CDR1 as SEHNR and CDR2 as FQNEAQ (reference sequence). This CDR3 has 15 residues. Here the CDR3 DNA reads TGTGCCAGCAGCTTATCGGGGGTGTCCTACAATGAGCAGTTCTTC. It yields the protein CASSLSGVSYNEQFF.

The CDR3 sequence is CASSPEAGPTSDYNEQFF. DNA of the CDR3: TGTGCCAGTAGTCCCGAGGCAGGACCCACTTCCGACTACAATGAGCAGTTCTTC. The rearrangement uses TRBV19 and TRBJ2-1; D unclear. The V end lost 5 bases, the J end lost 3 bases, and 23 bases lay between the germline ends. Per germline, CDR1 LNHDA and CDR2 SQIVND (reference sequence). This CDR3 spans 18 amino acids.